Presented here are 25 T cell receptor beta chains from one specimen sequenced in a study of PD-1 blockade in classical Hodgkin lymphoma. The protocol was immunoSEQ multiplex PCR, while the TCRdb copy is restricted to in-frame clones and leaves out a portion. The data contain approximately 30,000 clones, about 89% of them seen just once; the ten biggest clones take up roughly 3.8%. As to time point: newly diagnosed, previously untreated cHL patient sample. Sequencing input: peripheral blood mononuclear cells (PBMCs). The source is a human donor with classical Hodgkin lymphoma.

CDR3 sequence: CSVSIAGSYNEQFF. Here the CDR3 DNA reads TGCAGCGTCAGCATAGCTGGCTCCTACAATGAGCAGTTCTTC. This chain links TRBV29-1 with TRBJ2-1; no clear D. V was trimmed by 6 bases and J by 0 bases, leaving 12 bases between them. The CDR3 runs 14 residues. Looked up from germline, CDR1 is SQVTM and CDR2 is ANQGSEA.

The chain employs TRBV7-3 and TRBJ1-2, with 7 bases identical to TRBD1. The CDR3 loop spans 14 amino acids. Germline assignment: CDR1 SGHTA and CDR2 FQGTGA. V shed 6 bases, J shed 7 bases, and the junction held 11 bases outside the gene matches. The CDR3 loop reads CASSPTTGAVGYTF. Written as DNA, the CDR3 is TGTGCCAGCAGTCCGACAACAGGGGCGGTTGGCTACACCTTC. Supplemented by reference TRBV7-3 and TRBJ1-2, the full variable domain reads GAGVSQTPSNKVTEKGKYVELRCDPISGHTALYWYRQSLGQGPEFLIYFQGTGAADDSGLPNDRFFAVRPEGSVSTLKIQRTERGDSAVYLCASSPTTGAVGYTFGSGTRLTVV.

This chain links TRBV2 with TRBJ1-5; D call uncertain. The germline V gene has CDR1 SNHLY and CDR2 FYNNEI. The CDR3 loop spans 15 amino acids. V was cut by 1 base and J by 3 bases, with 10 bases left in between. CDR3 sequence reads: CASSEEQIPNQPQHF. CDR3 DNA sequence: TGTGCCAGCAGTGAAGAACAGATACCCAATCAGCCCCAGCATTTT. Full variable domain (remainder filled in from reference TRBV2 and TRBJ1-5): EPEVTQTPSHQVTQMGQEVILRCVPISNHLYFYWYRQILGQKVEFLVSFYNNEISEKSEIFDDQFSVERPDGSNFTLKIRSTKLEDSAMYFCASSEEQIPNQPQHFGDGTRLSIL.

This clone was seen only once. The junction departs from germline at one end; a sequencing error may be responsible. The V call is TRBV29-1, the J call TRBJ1-1, with D unresolved. The germline CDR1 and CDR2 sequences are SQVTM and ANQGSEA. The CDR3 has 13 amino acids. The CDR3 is CNVAIGGNTEAFF. The CDR3 bases are TGCAACGTTGCTATAGGCGGCAACACTGAAGCTTTCTTT.

The rearrangement joins TRBV7-3 to TRBJ2-7; possible D gene TRBD1, 6 bases. The CDR3 runs to 14 residues. The germline V gene encodes CDR1 SGHTA and CDR2 FQGTGA. V was pared by 0 bases and J by 4 bases, with 10 bases between. CDR3 protein: CASSLTSQGYEQYF. The CDR3 nucleotides read TGTGCCAGCAGCTTAACGAGCCAGGGGTACGAGCAGTACTTC.

A single count supports this clone. The chain carries TRBV6-6 and TRBJ1-2; TRBD1 agrees at 8 bases. Germline loops: CDR1 MNHNY, CDR2 SVGAGI (reference sequence). This CDR3 is 14 amino acids long. V trimming: 6 bases; J trimming: 3 bases; junction bases outside the gene matches: 6. DNA of the CDR3: TGTGCCAGCAGCTGGACAGGGTCAGACTATGGCTACACCTTC. This translates into CASSWTGSDYGYTF.

The chain couples TRBV11-2 to TRBJ2-1; 7 nucleotides align to TRBD1. Trimming at V came to 4 bases and at J to 4 bases, leaving 7 bases not matched to a gene. CDR1 and CDR2 (germline): SGHAT, FQNNGV. There are 15 residues in the CDR3. CDR3 DNA: TGTGCCAGCAGCTCCGACAGGGAAGCATACAATGAGCAGTTCTTC. Encoded protein: CASSSDREAYNEQFF.

V and J are TRBV7-2 and TRBJ2-5, with D maybe TRBD1 (5 bases). V lost 3 bases, J lost 5 bases, and 13 bases lay in between. Germline V CDR1 and CDR2: SGHTA, FQGNSA. The CDR3 is 14 amino acids. CDR3 sequence reads: CASSFRARDETQYF. The CDR3 bases are TGTGCCAGCAGCTTCCGGGCCAGGGATGAGACCCAGTACTTC.

The chain links TRBV7-2 to TRBJ1-2; the D gene is possibly TRBD1 (6 bases). V was pared by 5 bases and J by 2 bases, with 15 bases between. The CDR3 has 15 amino acids. Germline V gene data show CDR1 as SGHTA and CDR2 as FQGNSA. DNA of the CDR3: TGTGCCAGCAGCCCCCCGGACCAGGGGAACTATGGCTACACCTTC. Protein product: CASSPPDQGNYGYTF.

Here the CDR3 reads CASSYSTAGTNEKLFF. As DNA, the CDR3 is TGTGCCAGCAGTTACTCGACCGCAGGTACTAATGAAAAACTGTTTTTT. The V and J genes are TRBV6-6 and TRBJ1-4; D call uncertain. The V gene's germline CDR1 is MNHNY and CDR2 SVGAGI (reference sequence). The CDR3 covers 16 residues. V shed 0 bases and J shed 2 bases, with 10 bases lying between them.

This chain connects TRBV15 to TRBJ2-1; 9 nucleotides match TRBD2. In germline, CDR1 is LNHNV, CDR2 YYDKDF (reference sequence). V was clipped by 0 bases and J by 8 bases; unmatched bases: 8. The CDR3 is 16 amino acids. The CDR3 region has the DNA TGTGCCACCAGCAGAGATTTTGCGGGAGGGCCGGATGAGCAGTTCTTC. This sequence encodes CATSRDFAGGPDEQFF.

The chain has TRBV9 and TRBJ2-2; TRBD2 matches 12 bases. The CDR3 extends over 18 amino acids. The V segment lost 2 bases and the J segment 2 bases; nucleotides outside the gene matches: 7. Germline V gene lookup returns CDR1 SGDLS and CDR2 YYNGEE. CDR3 in DNA: TGTGCCAGCAGCGTCGGACTAGCGGGATACCTCAACACCGGGGAGCTGTTTTTT. This gives the protein CASSVGLAGYLNTGELFF.

V usage is TRBV29-1 and J usage is TRBJ1-2; D is uncertain. Germline V CDR1 and CDR2: SQVTM, ANQGSEA. CDR3 length equals 14 residues. Deletions cut 2 bases from V and 4 bases from J, with 14 bases between. The CDR3 DNA reads TGCAGCGTTGAACGAGACATCCTTGCCTATGGCTACACCTTC. Protein: CSVERDILAYGYTF.

The chain combines TRBV19 with TRBJ2-2; tentative D call: TRBD1 (6 bases). CDR1 is LNHDA and CDR2 is SQIVND in the germline V gene (reference sequence). Trimming left V 1 base short and J 2 bases short, with 11 bases between. There are 16 residues in the CDR3. CDR3 loop: CASSIAGTTNTGELFF. CDR3 bases: TGTGCCAGTAGTATAGCAGGGACAACCAACACCGGGGAGCTGTTTTTT. Supplemented by reference TRBV19 and TRBJ2-2, the full variable domain reads DGGITQSPKYLFRKEGQNVTLSCEQNLNHDAMYWYRQDPGQGLRLIYYSQIVNDFQKGDIAEGYSVSREKKESFPLTVTSAQKNPTAFYLCASSIAGTTNTGELFFGEGSRLTVL.

The rearrangement joins TRBV19 to TRBJ2-7; 7 bases are shared with TRBD1. The CDR3 is 14 residues long. The germline V gene encodes CDR1 LNHDA and CDR2 SQIVND (reference sequence). The ends lost 4 bases at V and 4 bases at J; junction bases unmatched: 7. The CDR3 region has the DNA TGTGCCAGTAGTACAACGACAGGGCGGTACGAGCAGTACTTC. Translation gives CASSTTTGRYEQYF.

The chain links TRBV4-2 to TRBJ2-1, with 7 bases aligning to TRBD2. Germline CDR1 and CDR2: LGHNA and YNFKEQ. J was trimmed by 6 bases and V by 0 bases; bases with no gene match: 11. This CDR3 comprises 17 residues. The CDR3 spells CASSQEGDPGLVNEQFF. The CDR3 DNA is TGTGCCAGCAGCCAAGAGGGGGACCCCGGACTAGTCAATGAGCAGTTCTTC.

This chain links TRBV5-4 with TRBJ2-7, with unresolved D. V lost 3 bases, J lost 3 bases, and 7 bases lay in between. Germline CDR1 and CDR2: SGHNT and YYREEE (reference sequence). The CDR3 is 12 amino acids. The CDR3 nucleotides read TGTGCCAGCAGCTCCGACATCTACGAGCAGTACTTC. As protein: CASSSDIYEQYF.

The V gene is TRBV28, the J gene TRBJ2-3; the D is unclear. From germline, CDR1 is MDHEN and CDR2 SYDVKM. V shed 4 bases and J shed 4 bases, with 12 bases lying between them. The length of the CDR3 is 14 residues. The CDR3 region is CASSSAGLADTQYF. For the CDR3, the DNA is TGTGCCAGCAGTTCCGCTGGGTTGGCAGATACGCAGTATTTT. The full variable domain, its missing parts supplied by reference TRBV28 and TRBJ2-3, is DVKVTQSSRYLVKRTGEKVFLECVQDMDHENMFWYRQDPGLGLRLIYFSYDVKMKEKGDIPEGYSVSREKKERFSLILESASTNQTSMYLCASSSAGLADTQYFGPGTRLTVL.

The chain employs TRBV7-9 and TRBJ1-4; 9 positions agree with TRBD1. The length of the CDR3 is 18 residues. The V segment lost 5 bases and the J segment 4 bases; nucleotides outside the gene matches: 14. Germline V lookup: CDR1 SEHNR, CDR2 FQNEAQ (reference sequence). The CDR3 region is CASSRRRTGERINEKLFF. The CDR3 coding sequence is TGTGCCAGCAGCCGCAGAAGGACAGGGGAACGGATTAATGAAAAACTGTTTTTT.

The chain carries TRBV2 and TRBJ2-2; the D is unclear. Germline assignment: CDR1 SNHLY and CDR2 FYNNEI. Trimming left V 3 bases short and J 4 bases short, with 6 bases between. The CDR3 runs to 13 residues. CDR3 sequence reads: CASSDHGTGELFF. In DNA form, the CDR3 reads TGTGCCAGCAGTGATCACGGCACCGGGGAGCTGTTTTTT.

The V gene is TRBV2, the J gene TRBJ2-7; D not certain. Germline V gene data show CDR1 as SNHLY and CDR2 as FYNNEI. V lost 2 bases and J 2 bases, leaving 19 bases between the germline ends. The CDR3 length is 17 residues. CDR3: CASSERAGRRLAYEQYF. CDR3 DNA: TGTGCCAGCAGTGAACGGGCAGGAAGGCGATTAGCCTACGAGCAGTACTTC.

The CDR3 region has the DNA TGTGCCAGTAGCCTACCGGGGAGAACAAATCAGCCCCAGCATTTT. This translates into CASSLPGRTNQPQHF. The V call is TRBV19, the J call TRBJ1-5; no firm D call. CDR1 LNHDA and CDR2 SQIVND come from the germline V gene (reference sequence). This CDR3 contains 15 residues. The V gene lost 6 bases and the J gene lost 4 bases, with 16 bases spanning the gap. Full variable domain (rest looked up from reference TRBV19 and TRBJ1-5): DGGITQSPKYLFRKEGQNVTLSCEQNLNHDAMYWYRQDPGQGLRLIYYSQIVNDFQKGDIAEGYSVSREKKESFPLTVTSAQKNPTAFYLCASSLPGRTNQPQHFGDGTRLSIL.

The V call is TRBV11-2, the J call TRBJ2-1, with TRBD2 identical over 9 bases. CDR3 length: 15 amino acids. J lost 5 bases, V lost 3 bases, and 5 bases had no gene match. The germline gives CDR1 SGHAT, CDR2 FQNNGV. The CDR3 DNA follows: TGTGCCAGCAGCTTCCGTAGCGGGAGCAACAATGAGCAGTTCTTC. This codes for CASSFRSGSNNEQFF.

The J gene is TRBJ2-1, the V gene TRBV6-1, with a weak D call TRBD2 (5 bases). V lost 4 bases and J lost 12, with 13 bases in between. Germline V gene lookup returns CDR1 MNHNS and CDR2 SASEGT. The CDR3 runs to 12 residues. DNA for the CDR3: TGTGCCAGCAGTGCTCGACCGGGGTGGCAGTTCTTC. It encodes CASSARPGWQFF.

This chain connects TRBV5-1 to TRBJ2-1, with TRBD2 matching 12 bases. Germline trimming cut 0 bases from V and 7 bases from J; bases unmatched to any gene: 5. The CDR3 extends over 16 amino acids. The germline gives CDR1 SGHRS, CDR2 YFSETQ. The CDR3 DNA is TGCGCCAGCAGCTTGGGACTAGCGGGAGTAGCAAATGAGCAGTTCTTC. It encodes CASSLGLAGVANEQFF.